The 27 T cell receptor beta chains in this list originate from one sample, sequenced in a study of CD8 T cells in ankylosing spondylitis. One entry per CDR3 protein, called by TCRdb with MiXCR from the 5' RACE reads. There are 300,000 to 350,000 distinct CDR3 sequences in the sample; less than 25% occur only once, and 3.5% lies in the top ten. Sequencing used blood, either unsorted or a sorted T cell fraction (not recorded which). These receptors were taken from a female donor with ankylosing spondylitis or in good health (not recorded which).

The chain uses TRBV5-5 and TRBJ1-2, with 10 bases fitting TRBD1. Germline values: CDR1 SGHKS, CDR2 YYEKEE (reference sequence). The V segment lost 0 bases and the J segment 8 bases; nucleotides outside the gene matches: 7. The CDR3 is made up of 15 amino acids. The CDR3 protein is CASSLDWTGGEGYTF. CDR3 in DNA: TGTGCCAGCAGCTTGGATTGGACAGGGGGTGAGGGCTACACCTTC.

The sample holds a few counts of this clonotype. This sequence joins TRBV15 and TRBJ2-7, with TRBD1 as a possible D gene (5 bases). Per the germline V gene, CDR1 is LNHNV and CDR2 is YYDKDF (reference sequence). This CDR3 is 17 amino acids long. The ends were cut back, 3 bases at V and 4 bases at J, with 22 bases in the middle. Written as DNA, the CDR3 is TGTGCCACCAGCAGCGAAAAACAGGCCTCGGTAGTGTACGAGCAGTACTTC. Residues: CATSSEKQASVVYEQYF.

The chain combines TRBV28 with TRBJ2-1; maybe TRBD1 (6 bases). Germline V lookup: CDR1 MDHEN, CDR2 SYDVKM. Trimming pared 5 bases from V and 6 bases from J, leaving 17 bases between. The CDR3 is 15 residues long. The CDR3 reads CASSPPRGQPNEQFF. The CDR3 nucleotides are TGTGCCAGCAGTCCCCCACGTGGACAGCCCAATGAGCAGTTCTTC.

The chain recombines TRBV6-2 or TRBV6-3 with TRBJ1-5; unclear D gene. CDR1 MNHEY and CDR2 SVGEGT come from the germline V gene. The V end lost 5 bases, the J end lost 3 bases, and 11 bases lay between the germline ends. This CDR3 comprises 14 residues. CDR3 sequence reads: CASSPNWNNQPQHF. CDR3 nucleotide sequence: TGTGCCAGCAGTCCCAACTGGAACAATCAGCCCCAGCATTTT.

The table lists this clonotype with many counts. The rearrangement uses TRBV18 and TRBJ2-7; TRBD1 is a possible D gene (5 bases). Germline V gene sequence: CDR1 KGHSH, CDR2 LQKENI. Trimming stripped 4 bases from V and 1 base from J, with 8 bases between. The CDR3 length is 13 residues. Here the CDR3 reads CASSLRQSYEQYF. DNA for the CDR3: TGTGCCAGCTCACTCAGACAGTCCTACGAGCAGTACTTC.

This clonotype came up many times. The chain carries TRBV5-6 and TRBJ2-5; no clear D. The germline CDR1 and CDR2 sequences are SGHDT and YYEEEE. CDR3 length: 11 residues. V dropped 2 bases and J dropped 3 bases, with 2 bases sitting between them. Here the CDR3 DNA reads TGTGCCAGCAGCTTCGAAGAGACCCAGTACTTC. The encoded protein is CASSFEETQYF.

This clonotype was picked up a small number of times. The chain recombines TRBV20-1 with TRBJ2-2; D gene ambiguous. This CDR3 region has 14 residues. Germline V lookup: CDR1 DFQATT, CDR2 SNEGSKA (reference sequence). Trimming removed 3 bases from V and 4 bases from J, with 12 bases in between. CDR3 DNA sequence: TGCAGTGCTAGGGCCCCCAGGATCACCGGGGAGCTGTTTTTT. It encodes CSARAPRITGELFF.

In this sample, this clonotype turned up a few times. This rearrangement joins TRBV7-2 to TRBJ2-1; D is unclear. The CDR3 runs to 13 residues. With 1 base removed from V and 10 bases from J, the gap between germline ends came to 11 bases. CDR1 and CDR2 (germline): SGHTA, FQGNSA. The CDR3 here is CASSLVVLMEQFF. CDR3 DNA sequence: TGTGCCAGCAGCTTAGTAGTCCTGATGGAGCAGTTCTTC.

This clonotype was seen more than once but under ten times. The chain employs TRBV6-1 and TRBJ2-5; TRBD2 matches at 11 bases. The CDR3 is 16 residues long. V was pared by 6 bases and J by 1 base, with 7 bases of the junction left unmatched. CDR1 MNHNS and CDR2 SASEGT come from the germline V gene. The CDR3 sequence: CASSPTSGSSQETQYF. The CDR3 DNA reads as TGTGCCAGCAGCCCAACTAGCGGGAGTAGCCAAGAGACCCAGTACTTC.

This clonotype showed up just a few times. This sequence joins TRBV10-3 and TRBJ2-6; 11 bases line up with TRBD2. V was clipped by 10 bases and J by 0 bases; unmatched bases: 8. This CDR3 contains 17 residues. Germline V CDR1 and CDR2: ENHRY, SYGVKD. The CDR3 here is CATVGLAGNSGANVLTF. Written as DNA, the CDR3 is TGTGCCACCGTCGGACTAGCGGGTAACTCTGGGGCCAACGTCCTGACTTTC.

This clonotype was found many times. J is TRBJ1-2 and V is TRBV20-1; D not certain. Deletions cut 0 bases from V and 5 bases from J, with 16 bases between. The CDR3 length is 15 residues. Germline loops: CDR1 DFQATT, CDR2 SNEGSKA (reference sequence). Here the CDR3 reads CSARDLAGLRYGYTF. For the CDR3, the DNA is TGCAGTGCTAGAGATTTGGCAGGCCTTCGATATGGCTACACCTTC.

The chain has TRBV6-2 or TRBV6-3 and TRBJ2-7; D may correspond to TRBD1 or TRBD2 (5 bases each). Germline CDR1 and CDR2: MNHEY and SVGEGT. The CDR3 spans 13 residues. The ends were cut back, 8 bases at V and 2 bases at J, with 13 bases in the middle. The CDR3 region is CASGRDGAYEQYF. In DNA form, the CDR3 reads TGTGCCAGCGGTCGGGACGGCGCCTACGAGCAGTACTTC.

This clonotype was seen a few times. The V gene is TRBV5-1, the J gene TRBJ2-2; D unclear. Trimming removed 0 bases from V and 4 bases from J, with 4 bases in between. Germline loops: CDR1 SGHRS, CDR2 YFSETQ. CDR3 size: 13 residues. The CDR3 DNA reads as TGCGCCAGCAGCTTGGCCGTCACCGGGGAGCTGTTTTTT. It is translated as CASSLAVTGELFF.

As DNA, the CDR3 is TGTGCCAGCAGCCCACAGACAGGGGTTGGCAATGAGCAGTTCTTC. It specifies CASSPQTGVGNEQFF. The chain is built from TRBV11-2 and TRBJ2-1, with TRBD1 matching over 8 bases. The junction had 9 bases not matched to a gene; V was cut back by 5 bases and J by 6 bases. Germline CDR1 and CDR2: SGHAT and FQNNGV. The CDR3 consists of 15 residues. Based on the CDR3 plus reference TRBV11-2 and TRBJ2-1, the full variable domain is EAGVAQSPRYKIIEKRQSVAFWCNPISGHATLYWYQQILGQGPKLLIQFQNNGVVDDSQLPKDRFSAERLKGVDSTLKIQPAKLEDSAVYLCASSPQTGVGNEQFFGPGTRLTVL.

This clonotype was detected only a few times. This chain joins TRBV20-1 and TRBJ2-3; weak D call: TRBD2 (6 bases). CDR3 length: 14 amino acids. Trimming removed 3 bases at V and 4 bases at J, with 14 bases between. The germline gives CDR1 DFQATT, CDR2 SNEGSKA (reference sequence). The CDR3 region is CSARLLAQPDTQYF. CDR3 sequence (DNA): TGCAGTGCTAGGTTACTAGCCCAACCAGATACGCAGTATTTT.

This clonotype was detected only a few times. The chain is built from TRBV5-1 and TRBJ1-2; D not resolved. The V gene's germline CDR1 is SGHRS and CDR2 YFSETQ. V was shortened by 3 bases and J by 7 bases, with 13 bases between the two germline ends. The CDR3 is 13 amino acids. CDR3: CASSWTGYGGYTF. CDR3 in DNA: TGCGCCAGCAGCTGGACCGGGTATGGTGGCTACACCTTC.

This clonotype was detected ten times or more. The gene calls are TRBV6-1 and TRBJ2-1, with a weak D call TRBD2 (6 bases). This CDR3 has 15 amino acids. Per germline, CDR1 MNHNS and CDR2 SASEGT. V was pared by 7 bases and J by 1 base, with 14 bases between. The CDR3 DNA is TGTGCCAGCAACCTAGGGACTTCTTCCTACAATGAGCAGTTCTTC. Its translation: CASNLGTSSYNEQFF.

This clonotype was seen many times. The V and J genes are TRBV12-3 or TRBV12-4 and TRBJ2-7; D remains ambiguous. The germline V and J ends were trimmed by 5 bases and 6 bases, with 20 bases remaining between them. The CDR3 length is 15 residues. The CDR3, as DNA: TGTGCCAGCAGTCTCACAAGGTTTCCGCTGGGCGAGCAGTACTTC. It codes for CASSLTRFPLGEQYF.

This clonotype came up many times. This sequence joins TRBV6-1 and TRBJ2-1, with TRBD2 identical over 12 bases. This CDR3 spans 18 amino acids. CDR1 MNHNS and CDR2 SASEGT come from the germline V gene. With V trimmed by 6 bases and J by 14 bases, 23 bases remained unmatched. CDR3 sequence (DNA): TGTGCCAGCAGAGGACAGGCCCCCGGGACTAGCGGGCACGCCACGAAGTTCTTC. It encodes CASRGQAPGTSGHATKFF.

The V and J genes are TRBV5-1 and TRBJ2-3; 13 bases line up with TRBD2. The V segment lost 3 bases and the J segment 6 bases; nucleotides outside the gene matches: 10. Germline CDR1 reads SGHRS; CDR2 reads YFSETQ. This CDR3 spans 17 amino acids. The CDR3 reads CASSSVTSGRAPDTQYF. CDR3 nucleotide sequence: TGCGCCAGCAGCTCGGTCACTAGCGGGAGGGCCCCCGATACGCAGTATTTT. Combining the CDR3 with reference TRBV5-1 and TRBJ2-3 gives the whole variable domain KAGVTQTPRYLIKTRGQQVTLSCSPISGHRSVSWYQQTPGQGLQFLFEYFSETQRNKGNFPGRFSGRQFSNSRSEMNVSTLELGDSALYLCASSSVTSGRAPDTQYFGPGTRLTVL.

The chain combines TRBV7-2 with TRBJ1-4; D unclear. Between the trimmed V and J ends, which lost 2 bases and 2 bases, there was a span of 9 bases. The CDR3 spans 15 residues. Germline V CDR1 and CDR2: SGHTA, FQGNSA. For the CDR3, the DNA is TGTGCCAGCAGCTTAAGGGCCGTTACTAATGAAAAACTGTTTTTT. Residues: CASSLRAVTNEKLFF.

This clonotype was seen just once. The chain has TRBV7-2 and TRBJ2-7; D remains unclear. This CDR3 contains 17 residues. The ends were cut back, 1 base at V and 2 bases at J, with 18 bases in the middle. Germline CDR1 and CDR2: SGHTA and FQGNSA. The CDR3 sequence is CASSLGQTLPIAYEQYF. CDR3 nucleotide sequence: TGTGCCAGCAGCTTAGGGCAGACTCTCCCCATTGCCTACGAGCAGTACTTC.

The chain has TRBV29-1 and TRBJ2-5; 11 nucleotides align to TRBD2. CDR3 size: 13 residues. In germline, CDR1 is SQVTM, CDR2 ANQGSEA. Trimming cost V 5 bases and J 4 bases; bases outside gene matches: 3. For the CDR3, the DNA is TGCAGCGTTATAGCGGGAGGGCGAGAGACCCAGTACTTC. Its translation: CSVIAGGRETQYF.

DNA for the CDR3: TGTGCCAGTAGTATTAGGATAGCGGGAGCCAGCGGGGAGCAGTACTTC. The encoded protein is CASSIRIAGASGEQYF. The chain has TRBV19 and TRBJ2-7; TRBD2 matches 9 bases. The CDR3 runs 16 residues. Germline V CDR1 and CDR2: LNHDA, SQIVND (reference sequence). Losses at the gene ends were 3 bases for V and 7 bases for J; bases not matched to a gene: 13.

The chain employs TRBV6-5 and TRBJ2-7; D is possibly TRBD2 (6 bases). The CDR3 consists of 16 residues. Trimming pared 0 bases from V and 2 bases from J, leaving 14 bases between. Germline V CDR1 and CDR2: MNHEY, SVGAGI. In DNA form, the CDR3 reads TGTGCCAGCAGTTACTCGATTCTGGGACTGGCCTACGAGCAGTACTTC. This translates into CASSYSILGLAYEQYF.

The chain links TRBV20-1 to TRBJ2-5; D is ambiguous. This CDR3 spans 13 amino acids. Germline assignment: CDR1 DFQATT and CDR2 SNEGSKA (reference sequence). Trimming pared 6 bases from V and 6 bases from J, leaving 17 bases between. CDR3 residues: CSAFDIPRKTQYF. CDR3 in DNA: TGCAGTGCCTTCGACATACCGAGGAAGACCCAGTACTTC.

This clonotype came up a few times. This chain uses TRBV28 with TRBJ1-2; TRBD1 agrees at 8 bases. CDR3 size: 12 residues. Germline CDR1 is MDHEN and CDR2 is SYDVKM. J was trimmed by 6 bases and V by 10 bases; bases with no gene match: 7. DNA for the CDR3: TGTGCCATCACGGACAGGGTGAATGGCTACACCTTC. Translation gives CAITDRVNGYTF.